This TCR beta chain is drawn from a study of beta chain features in type 1 diabetes. As for the study in general: Patient and healthy donor groups were alike in age, gender and cell yields. General study findings and limits: TCRB CDR3s were moderately but significantly shorter in Type 1 diabetes patients in all four CD4+ subsets. More deletions and fewer insertions at VDJ junctions were found in patients with type 1 diabetes.

The CDR3 has 15 residues. The germline gives CDR1 MDHEN, CDR2 SYDVKM. Trimming took off 6 bases at V and 0 bases at J, with 14 bases between the two ends. The whole isolated RNA underwent reverse transcription, so sequencing captured expressed TCRB transcripts. The data were produced by immunoSEQ multiplex PCR, yet TCRdb's version contains in-frame clones alone and is incomplete. The sample has 600,000 to 700,000 clones; over 10% are singletons. CD4+ naive, central memory, regulatory and stem cell-like memory subsets were isolated by sorting on CD45RO/CCR7/CD25/CD127/CD95/CD27. This clone has just a few counts. Antigen: not known.

The sample was naive CD4+ T cells from blood. The chain has TRBV28 and TRBJ1-1; D is unresolved. This clonotype was sampled from a man between 18 and 29 years old with type 1 diabetes. The CDR3 bases are TGTGCCAGCAGGTCCGTAGAGGCAATGAACACTGAAGCTTTCTTT. It specifies CASRSVEAMNTEAFF.